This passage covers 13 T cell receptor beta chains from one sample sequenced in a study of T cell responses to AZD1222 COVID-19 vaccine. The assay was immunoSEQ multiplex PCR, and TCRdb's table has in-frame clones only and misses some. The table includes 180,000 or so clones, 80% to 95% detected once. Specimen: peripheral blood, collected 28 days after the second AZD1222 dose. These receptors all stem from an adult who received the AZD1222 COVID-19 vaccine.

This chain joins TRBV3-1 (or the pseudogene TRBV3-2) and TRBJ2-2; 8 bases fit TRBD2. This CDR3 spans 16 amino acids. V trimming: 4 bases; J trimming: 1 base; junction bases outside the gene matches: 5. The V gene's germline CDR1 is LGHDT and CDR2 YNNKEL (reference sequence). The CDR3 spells CASSRGTSGNTGELFF. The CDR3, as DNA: TGTGCCAGCAGCCGGGGTACTAGCGGGAACACCGGGGAGCTGTTTTTT.

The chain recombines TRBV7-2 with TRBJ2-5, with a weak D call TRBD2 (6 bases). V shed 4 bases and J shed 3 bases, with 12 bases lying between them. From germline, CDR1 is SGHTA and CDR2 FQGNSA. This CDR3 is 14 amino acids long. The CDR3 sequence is CASSSVGGKETQYF. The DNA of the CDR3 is TGTGCCAGCAGCTCCGTCGGCGGGAAAGAGACCCAGTACTTC.

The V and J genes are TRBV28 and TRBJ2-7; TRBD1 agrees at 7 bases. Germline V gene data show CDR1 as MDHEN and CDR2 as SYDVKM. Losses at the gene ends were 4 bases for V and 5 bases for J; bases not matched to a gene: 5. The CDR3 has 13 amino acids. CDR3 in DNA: TGTGCCAGCAGTTCATACAGGGGCAACGAGCAGTACTTC. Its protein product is CASSSYRGNEQYF.

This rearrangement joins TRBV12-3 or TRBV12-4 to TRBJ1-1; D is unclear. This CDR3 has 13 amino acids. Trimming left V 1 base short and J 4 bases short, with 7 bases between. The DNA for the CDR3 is TGTGCCAGCAGTTTAGGGCTGGGCACTGAAGCTTTCTTT. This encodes CASSLGLGTEAFF.

CDR3 loop: CASSAQGDWLSNEQFF. The CDR3 DNA reads as TGTGCCAGCAGTGCGCAGGGGGACTGGCTTAGCAATGAGCAGTTCTTC. The chain links TRBV28 to TRBJ2-1; D may be TRBD1 (7 bases). Trimming removed 5 bases from V and 6 bases from J, with 20 bases in between. This CDR3 has 16 amino acids. Germline V lookup: CDR1 MDHEN, CDR2 SYDVKM.

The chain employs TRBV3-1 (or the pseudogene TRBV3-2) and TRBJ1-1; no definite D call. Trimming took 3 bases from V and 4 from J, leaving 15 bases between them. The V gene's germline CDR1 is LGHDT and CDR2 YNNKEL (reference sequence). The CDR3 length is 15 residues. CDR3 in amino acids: CASSHSQVLGTEAFF. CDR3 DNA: TGTGCCAGCAGCCACAGCCAGGTGTTGGGCACTGAAGCTTTCTTT.

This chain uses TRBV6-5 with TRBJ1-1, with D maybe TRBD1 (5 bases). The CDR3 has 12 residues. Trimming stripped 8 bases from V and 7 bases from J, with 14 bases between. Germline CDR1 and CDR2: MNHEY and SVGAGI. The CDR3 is CASYTEGIEAFF. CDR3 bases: TGTGCCAGCTACACCGAGGGGATTGAAGCTTTCTTT.

The CDR3 loop is CARGGAKNIQYF. The CDR3 coding sequence is TGTGCTAGGGGGGGGGCCAAAAACATTCAGTACTTC. The chain carries TRBV2 and TRBJ2-4; perhaps TRBD2 as D (7 bases). Germline V CDR1 and CDR2: SNHLY, FYNNEI. This CDR3 is built from 12 residues.

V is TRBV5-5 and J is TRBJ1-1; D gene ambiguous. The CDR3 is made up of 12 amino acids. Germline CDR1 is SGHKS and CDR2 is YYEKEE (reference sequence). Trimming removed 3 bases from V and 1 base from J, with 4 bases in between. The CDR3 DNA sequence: TGTGCCAGCAGCTCGGGGAACACTGAAGCTTTCTTT. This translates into CASSSGNTEAFF.

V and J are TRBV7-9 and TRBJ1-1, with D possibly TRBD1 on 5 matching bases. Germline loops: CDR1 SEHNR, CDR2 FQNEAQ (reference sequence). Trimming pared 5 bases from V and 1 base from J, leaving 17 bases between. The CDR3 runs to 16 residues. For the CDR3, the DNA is TGTGCCAGCAGCAAGGTAGGCAGGGCAAAGAACACTGAAGCTTTCTTT. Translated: CASSKVGRAKNTEAFF.

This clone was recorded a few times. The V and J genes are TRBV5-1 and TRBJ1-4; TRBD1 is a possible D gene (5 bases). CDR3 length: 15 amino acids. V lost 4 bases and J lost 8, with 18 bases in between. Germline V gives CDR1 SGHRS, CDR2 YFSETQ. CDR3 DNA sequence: TGCGCCAGCAGCCGGGGACCCCGGGGGGAAGAAAAACTGTTTTTT. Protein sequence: CASSRGPRGEEKLFF.

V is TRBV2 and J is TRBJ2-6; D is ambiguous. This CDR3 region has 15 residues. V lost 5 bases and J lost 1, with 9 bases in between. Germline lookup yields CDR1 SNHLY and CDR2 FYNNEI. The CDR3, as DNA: TGTGCCAGCAGTACTGTCCTTTCTGGGGCCAACGTCCTGACTTTC. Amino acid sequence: CASSTVLSGANVLTF.

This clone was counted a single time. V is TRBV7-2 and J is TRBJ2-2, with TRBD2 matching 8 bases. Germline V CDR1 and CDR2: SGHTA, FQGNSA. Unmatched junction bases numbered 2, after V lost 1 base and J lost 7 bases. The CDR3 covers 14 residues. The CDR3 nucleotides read TGTGCCAGCAGCTTAGGCCGGGGGGGCGGGGAGCTGTTTTTT. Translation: CASSLGRGGGELFF.